This TCR beta chain was identified during a study of sequential checkpoint blockade in melanoma. Study overall: Arm A got nivolumab then ipilimumab; arm B the reverse, 1:1.

V lost 3 bases and J lost 3; bases outside the gene matches: 4. This CDR3 comprises 14 residues. Germline V gene lookup returns CDR1 MDHEN and CDR2 SYDVKM. Data came from immunoSEQ multiplex PCR; TCRdb stores just in-frame clones and leaves some out. The sample lists around 30,000 clones; around 88% were seen once. The treatment: randomized to nivolumab then ipilimumab (arm A) or the reverse (arm B). From thawed PBMCs, live CD3+CD8+ cells negative for CD19 and CD56 were sorted. The source is a human donor with melanoma. Sequences were derived from CD8+ T cells sorted from blood (inferred from file names), sampled from a patient given nivolumab and ipilimumab in sequence. The chain is built from TRBV28 and TRBJ1-2, with 7 bases aligning to TRBD1. The CDR3 region has the DNA TGTGCCAGCAGTTTTGTCGGACAGGACTATGGCTACACCTTC. Translated: CASSFVGQDYGYTF.